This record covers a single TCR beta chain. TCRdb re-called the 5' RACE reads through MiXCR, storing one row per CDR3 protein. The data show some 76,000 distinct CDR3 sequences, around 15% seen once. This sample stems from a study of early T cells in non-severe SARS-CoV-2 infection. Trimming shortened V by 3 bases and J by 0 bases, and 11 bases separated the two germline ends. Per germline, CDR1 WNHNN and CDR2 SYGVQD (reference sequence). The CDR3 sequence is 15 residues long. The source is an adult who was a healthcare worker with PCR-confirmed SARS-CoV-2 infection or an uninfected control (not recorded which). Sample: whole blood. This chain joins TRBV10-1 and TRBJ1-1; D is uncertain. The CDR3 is CASSESLGLNTEAFF. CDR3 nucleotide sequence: TGCGCCAGCAGTGAAAGTTTAGGACTGAACACTGAAGCTTTCTTT.